This passage covers 19 T cell receptor beta chains from one sample sequenced in a study of T cell responses to AZD1222 COVID-19 vaccine (dated by TCRdb to the early 2020s). To prepare the library, the immunoSEQ multiplex PCR assay was applied. TCRdb carries this immuneACCESS record with in-frame sequences only. Its versions omit some clonotypes, under half of them owing to an unresolved V gene in the studies checked, with the rest unexplained. In this sample the table shows roughly 120,000 clones, 70% to 90% of which occur a single time. 3.5% to 5% of the sample is in the top ten clones. Taken with the paper, the label for time point translates to: baseline before first vaccination. Sample treatment or condition, as interpreted from the label and publication: meningococcal conjugate vaccine given as trial control. The sequences come from peripheral blood, collected on day 0 of MenACWY control vaccination. The receptors here all came from an adult in good health.

V gene TRBV21-1 combines with J gene TRBJ2-7; the table's D gene call, TRBD1, was not cross checked with the DNA. TRBV21-1 is recorded as a pseudogene. The CDR3 is 14 residues long. CDR3 sequence (DNA): TGTGCCAGCACTTCGTCGGCAGGGGGCTGCGAGCAGTACTTC. Amino acid sequence: CASTSSAGGCEQYF.

The table lists this clone with a count of one. This chain links TRBV30 with TRBJ2-2; no reliable D call. CDR3 length: 14 residues. Germline loops: CDR1 GTSNPN, CDR2 SVGIG (reference sequence). The V end was cut by 1 base, the J end by 3 bases, with 9 bases between. The CDR3 DNA is TGTGCCTGGAGTGCCCTTCGGTACACCGGGGAGCTGTTTTTT. This encodes CAWSALRYTGELFF.

This clone was seen a single time. This chain's CDR3 is CASSGPGTLAYGYTF. The CDR3 region has the DNA TGTGCCAGCAGTGGTCCCGGGACATTAGCCTATGGCTACACCTTC. The V gene is TRBV28, the J gene TRBJ1-2, with TRBD1 as a possible D gene (6 bases). Germline values: CDR1 MDHEN, CDR2 SYDVKM. The V and J ends lost 5 bases and 4 bases respectively, with 17 bases between them. This CDR3 has 15 residues.

J is TRBJ2-5 and V is TRBV5-1; D unresolved. V gave up 1 base and J gave up 5 bases, with 9 bases separating them. The CDR3 is made up of 13 amino acids. The V gene's germline CDR1 is SGHRS and CDR2 YFSETQ. CDR3 residues: CASSLRQMETQYF. The CDR3 DNA follows: TGCGCCAGCAGCTTGCGACAAATGGAGACCCAGTACTTC.

The genes are TRBV6-1 and TRBJ2-7; D is uncertain. The germline V gene encodes CDR1 MNHNS and CDR2 SASEGT. This CDR3 has 14 residues. Trimming stripped 1 base from V and 3 bases from J, with 10 bases between. The CDR3 reads CASSEVGSYYEQYF. CDR3 in DNA: TGTGCCAGCAGTGAAGTTGGGTCCTACTACGAGCAGTACTTC.

The J gene is TRBJ1-2, the V gene TRBV28; a possible D gene is TRBD1 (5 bases). Germline values: CDR1 MDHEN, CDR2 SYDVKM. The CDR3 extends over 17 amino acids. Deletions cut 5 bases from V and 4 bases from J, with 23 bases between. CDR3 amino acids: CASSPAGIGDLGYGYTF. The DNA of the CDR3 is TGTGCCAGCAGTCCAGCTGGAATTGGGGACCTGGGCTATGGCTACACCTTC.

The rearrangement links TRBV7-9 to TRBJ1-6, with TRBD1 matching over 9 bases. In germline, CDR1 is SEHNR, CDR2 FQNEAQ (reference sequence). The CDR3 runs to 15 residues. Germline trimming cut 5 bases from V and 9 bases from J; bases unmatched to any gene: 8. CDR3 in amino acids: CASSRDGTGLSPLHF. The DNA of the CDR3 is TGTGCCAGCAGCCGCGACGGGACAGGGCTTTCACCCCTCCACTTT.

J is TRBJ2-7 and V is TRBV7-2; 9 nucleotides align to TRBD1. J lost 2 bases, V lost 5 bases, and 10 bases had no gene match. Germline V gene sequence: CDR1 SGHTA, CDR2 FQGNSA. This CDR3 comprises 16 residues. Here the CDR3 DNA reads TGTGCCAGCAGCCTGGGACAGGGCCAGTCTCCCTACGAGCAGTACTTC. Amino acid sequence: CASSLGQGQSPYEQYF.

The chain carries TRBV6-4 and TRBJ2-3, with a possible D match to TRBD1 (6 bases). CDR3 length: 13 residues. The germline V gene has CDR1 MRHNA and CDR2 SNTAGT. V lost 0 bases and J lost 10, with 11 bases in between. CDR3 bases: TGTGCCAGCAGTGACTCGAACAGGGTTCCGCAGTATTTT. Its protein is CASSDSNRVPQYF.

The chain recombines TRBV10-1 with TRBJ2-3; the D is unclear. The CDR3 has 13 amino acids. Trimming took 4 bases from V and 0 from J, leaving 5 bases between them. Germline V gives CDR1 WNHNN, CDR2 SYGVQD (reference sequence). CDR3 residues: CASSGASTDTQYF. CDR3 DNA: TGCGCCAGCAGTGGTGCTAGCACAGATACGCAGTATTTT.

This rearrangement joins TRBV28 to TRBJ2-7; TRBD1 matches 7 bases. With V trimmed by 8 bases and J by 4 bases, 5 bases remained unmatched. Germline V gene sequence: CDR1 MDHEN, CDR2 SYDVKM. The CDR3 spans 12 residues. CDR3 protein: CASRDSVYEQYF. Written as DNA, the CDR3 is TGTGCCAGCCGGGACAGTGTATACGAGCAGTACTTC. Based on the CDR3 plus reference TRBV28 and TRBJ2-7, the full variable domain is DVKVTQSSRYLVKRTGEKVFLECVQDMDHENMFWYRQDPGLGLRLIYFSYDVKMKEKGDIPEGYSVSREKKERFSLILESASTNQTSMYLCASRDSVYEQYFGPGTRLTVT.

The V gene is TRBV4-1, the J gene TRBJ1-2; D is ambiguous. Germline V gives CDR1 MGHRA, CDR2 YSYEKL. This CDR3 contains 14 residues. The V gene lost 0 bases and the J gene lost 8 bases, with 13 bases spanning the gap. CDR3 loop: CASSQDSGVRGYTF. In DNA, the CDR3 is TGCGCCAGCAGCCAAGATAGCGGGGTTCGGGGCTACACCTTC.

There are a few counts of this clone. This rearrangement joins TRBV28 to TRBJ1-3, with no clear D. Trimming took off 2 bases at V and 0 bases at J, with 8 bases between the two ends. In germline, CDR1 is MDHEN, CDR2 SYDVKM. This CDR3 region has 15 residues. In nucleotides, the CDR3 is TGTGCCAGCAGTTTACTGGGAATCTCTGGAAACACCATATATTTT. Amino acid sequence: CASSLLGISGNTIYF.

This clone occurred once. This sequence joins TRBV7-2 and TRBJ2-5; perhaps TRBD1 as D (6 bases). The CDR3 sequence is 16 residues long. The germline CDR1 and CDR2 sequences are SGHTA and FQGNSA. V lost 0 bases and J 5 bases, leaving 16 bases between the germline ends. The CDR3 DNA is TGTGCCAGCAGCTTAGCGGGCCGAGGGGGTACGGAGACCCAGTACTTC. Translating it yields CASSLAGRGGTETQYF.

The chain carries TRBV19 and TRBJ1-5; D possibly corresponds to TRBD1 (5 bases). The V gene lost 5 bases and the J gene lost 7 bases, with 18 bases spanning the gap. Per germline, CDR1 LNHDA and CDR2 SQIVND (reference sequence). The CDR3 spans 15 residues. The CDR3 region is CASSSGEGRLQPQHF. The CDR3 DNA reads TGTGCCAGTAGTTCGGGGGAGGGCAGGCTCCAGCCCCAGCATTTT.

V is TRBV5-5 and J is TRBJ2-3, with no clear D. The CDR3 is 11 amino acids. From germline, CDR1 is SGHKS and CDR2 YYEKEE (reference sequence). V was trimmed by 3 bases and J by 5 bases, leaving 4 bases between them. In DNA, the CDR3 is TGTGCCAGCAGCTCCTTAGATACGCAGTATTTT. Protein product: CASSSLDTQYF.

The chain combines TRBV3-1 (or the pseudogene TRBV3-2) with TRBJ2-1; maybe TRBD2 (6 bases). Trimming removed 4 bases from V and 9 bases from J, with 16 bases in between. The CDR3 is 14 residues long. Germline loops: CDR1 LGHDT, CDR2 YNNKEL (reference sequence). Here the CDR3 DNA reads TGTGCCAGCAGCCCCACAGCGGGCGGGATTGAGCAGTTCTTC. It encodes CASSPTAGGIEQFF.

The gene calls are TRBV10-2 and TRBJ1-6; D is unclear. The V end was cut by 2 bases, the J end by 4 bases, with 12 bases between. The CDR3 is 16 amino acids. Germline V gene sequence: CDR1 WSHSY, CDR2 SAAADI. The DNA of the CDR3 is TGCGCCAGCAGTGAGACCGCCGGGGAGTATAATTCACCCCTCCACTTT. This sequence encodes CASSETAGEYNSPLHF.

The chain joins TRBV5-8 to TRBJ2-5; 12 bases are shared with TRBD2. Germline CDR1 and CDR2: SGHTS and YDEGEE. Trimming took 3 bases from V and 4 from J; bases not matched to a gene: 10. This CDR3 contains 17 residues. The CDR3 DNA is TGTGCCAGCAGCTGGGGCCTGACTAGCGGGGGCGGAGAGACCCAGTACTTC. Amino acids: CASSWGLTSGGGETQYF. The whole variable domain, remainder taken from reference TRBV5-8 and TRBJ2-5, is EAGVTQSPTHLIKTRGQQATLRCSPISGHTSVYWYQQALGLGLQFLLWYDEGEERNRGNFPPRFSGRQFPNYSSELNVNALELEDSALYLCASSWGLTSGGGETQYFGPGTRLLVL.